Detailed here is one TCR beta chain. This entry belongs to a study of blood T cell repertoires in COVID-19. The overall study: PBMCs, B-cell-depleted T cells, or T cells were the source of the cDNA or gDNA that made up the material.

The CDR3 consists of 15 residues. Germline trimming cut 4 bases from V and 3 bases from J; bases unmatched to any gene: 3. Germline CDR1 SGHDT, CDR2 YYEEEE. Per the study methods: For nucleated cells, counts were estimated from reference gene primer amplification. The assay was immunoSEQ multiplex PCR, and TCRdb's table has in-frame clones only and misses some. That table supplies the V and J calls and clone size; D and trimming were determined from the DNA. The table shows around 100,000 clones, with less than 90% occurring only once. The rearrangement uses TRBV5-6 and TRBJ2-3, with TRBD2 identical over 12 bases. The receptor was derived from a man under 40 in a cohort sampled during active COVID-19. Material: peripheral blood. CDR3 in amino acids: CASSPSGGATDTQYF. The CDR3 bases are TGTGCCAGCAGCCCTAGCGGGGGGGCTACAGATACGCAGTATTTT.